These 28 T cell receptor beta chains came from one sample sequenced in a study of blood T cell repertoires in COVID-19. Here immunoSEQ multiplex PCR was the method, and the copy in TCRdb shows in-frame clones only, minus some. This sample has roughly 380,000 clones, with around 85% found just once. The sample was peripheral blood. These receptors all come from a woman younger than 35 with acute or convalescent COVID-19.

CDR3 DNA sequence: TGCGCCAGCAGCTTGGACGGGACAGGGGGCACTGAAGCTTTCTTT. This sequence encodes CASSLDGTGGTEAFF. V is TRBV5-1 and J is TRBJ1-1; 11 bases map to TRBD1. The CDR3 is 15 residues long. Trimming at V came to 0 bases and at J to 4 bases, leaving 2 bases not matched to a gene. Germline values: CDR1 SGHRS, CDR2 YFSETQ.

This clone occurred once. The chain uses TRBV5-6 and TRBJ2-1; D possibly corresponds to TRBD1 (6 bases). Per germline, CDR1 SGHDT and CDR2 YYEEEE. V was shortened by 3 bases and J by 1 base, with 11 bases between the two germline ends. This CDR3 comprises 15 residues. The CDR3 coding sequence is TGTGCCAGCAGCTCAGGGGCCTTTTCCTACAATGAGCAGTTCTTC. Its protein product is CASSSGAFSYNEQFF.

The genes are TRBV27 and TRBJ1-1; TRBD1 might be the D (6 bases). The CDR3 contains 13 residues. Germline V gene sequence: CDR1 MNHEY, CDR2 SMNVEV (reference sequence). Between the trimmed V and J ends, which lost 3 bases and 7 bases, there was a span of 12 bases. The DNA for the CDR3 is TGTGCCAGCAGTTTTGTTCAGGGGCGTGAAGCTTTCTTT. Protein sequence: CASSFVQGREAFF.

The rearrangement joins TRBV30 to TRBJ1-1, with D tentatively TRBD1 (5 bases). In germline, CDR1 is GTSNPN, CDR2 SVGIG (reference sequence). The CDR3 sequence is 13 residues long. V was trimmed by 4 bases and J by 6 bases, leaving 15 bases between them. The CDR3 sequence is CAWTRRRGSEAFF. As DNA, the CDR3 is TGTGCCTGGACGCGGCGGAGGGGTTCTGAAGCTTTCTTT.

This chain joins TRBV5-1 and TRBJ2-2; tentative D call: TRBD1 (6 bases). Between the trimmed V and J ends, which lost 0 bases and 8 bases, there was a span of 14 bases. The CDR3 sequence is 15 residues long. The germline CDR1 and CDR2 sequences are SGHRS and YFSETQ. The CDR3 loop is CASSLAVSGAGELFF. The CDR3 region has the DNA TGCGCCAGCAGCTTGGCAGTCTCAGGGGCAGGGGAGCTGTTTTTT.

This chain connects TRBV3-1 (or the pseudogene TRBV3-2) to TRBJ1-2, with D possibly TRBD1 on 5 matching bases. The CDR3 is 16 amino acids. V shed 1 base and J shed 5 bases, with 17 bases lying between them. The germline V gene encodes CDR1 LGHDT and CDR2 YNNKEL (reference sequence). DNA for the CDR3: TGTGCCAGCAGCCAAGCGTGGGCCCGCGGGGGTTATGGCTACACCTTC. Translated: CASSQAWARGGYGYTF.

V is TRBV28 and J is TRBJ2-2, with D unclear. Trimming removed 2 bases at V and 6 bases at J, with 16 bases between. The CDR3 totals 16 residues. Germline V gene lookup returns CDR1 MDHEN and CDR2 SYDVKM. As DNA, the CDR3 is TGTGCCAGCAGTTTAAACCCGAGGTTTAAGCCCGGGGAGCTGTTTTTT. As protein: CASSLNPRFKPGELFF.

This rearrangement joins TRBV2 to TRBJ2-7; D might be TRBD1 (5 bases). This CDR3 region has 13 residues. The ends were cut back, 2 bases at V and 10 bases at J, with 15 bases in the middle. Germline lookup yields CDR1 SNHLY and CDR2 FYNNEI. The CDR3 sequence: CASSERPLQGQYF. The CDR3 nucleotides are TGTGCCAGCAGTGAAAGGCCCCTTCAGGGCCAGTACTTC.

The chain employs TRBV9 and TRBJ2-1; TRBD2 aligns across 10 bases. The V segment lost 1 base and the J segment 6 bases; nucleotides outside the gene matches: 10. Germline assignment: CDR1 SGDLS and CDR2 YYNGEE. The CDR3 has 17 amino acids. The CDR3: CASSVSTGTSARNEQFF. The CDR3 bases are TGTGCCAGCAGCGTATCAACCGGGACTAGCGCCCGCAATGAGCAGTTCTTC.

The genes are TRBV5-6 and TRBJ2-2; 7 bases are shared with TRBD1. The CDR3 loop spans 13 amino acids. J was trimmed by 5 bases and V by 4 bases; bases with no gene match: 2. Per germline, CDR1 SGHDT and CDR2 YYEEEE. CDR3 coding DNA: TGTGCCAGCAGCCTGACAGGGACCGGGGAGCTGTTTTTT. Protein sequence: CASSLTGTGELFF.

The chain uses TRBV3-1 (or the pseudogene TRBV3-2) and TRBJ2-7; no clear D. V gave up 1 base and J gave up 2 bases, with 3 bases separating them. CDR1 LGHDT and CDR2 YNNKEL come from the germline V gene (reference sequence). This CDR3 is built from 12 residues. CDR3 loop: CASSQVTYEQYF. CDR3 DNA sequence: TGTGCCAGCAGCCAAGTCACCTACGAGCAGTACTTC.

The genes are TRBV19 and TRBJ2-4; 7 bases fit TRBD2. J gave up 7 bases and V 4 bases, and 1 base lay outside the gene matches. The CDR3 has 12 residues. Germline CDR1 and CDR2: LNHDA and SQIVND (reference sequence). The CDR3 DNA sequence: TGTGCCAGTAGTAGCGGGGGTAACATTCAGTACTTC. Its protein product is CASSSGGNIQYF.

The V gene is TRBV3-1 (or the pseudogene TRBV3-2), the J gene TRBJ2-1; D is ambiguous. Germline V gene data show CDR1 as LGHDT and CDR2 as YNNKEL (reference sequence). The V end lost 5 bases, the J end lost 9 bases, and 14 bases lay between the germline ends. CDR3 length: 13 residues. Written as DNA, the CDR3 is TGTGCCAGCAGCGGTACAGAGATCGCTGAGCAGTTCTTC. Protein sequence: CASSGTEIAEQFF.

CDR3 region: CASREQGDTGELFF. The CDR3 coding sequence is TGTGCCAGCAGGGAACAGGGGGACACCGGGGAGCTGTTTTTT. V usage is TRBV6-4 and J usage is TRBJ2-2; 8 bases map to TRBD1. V was clipped by 6 bases and J by 3 bases; unmatched bases: 3. Germline-derived CDR1 and CDR2 are MRHNA and SNTAGT. The CDR3 consists of 14 residues.

V is TRBV7-2 and J is TRBJ2-7; 7 bases map to TRBD2. Trimming cost V 4 bases and J 1 base; bases outside gene matches: 4. Germline-derived CDR1 and CDR2 are SGHTA and FQGNSA. There are 14 residues in the CDR3. The DNA of the CDR3 is TGTGCCAGCAGCTCCTCGGGGGGATCCTACGAGCAGTACTTC. It is translated as CASSSSGGSYEQYF.

V is TRBV2 and J is TRBJ2-7, with a tentative D call TRBD1 (5 bases). The CDR3 runs 13 residues. The V end lost 7 bases, the J end lost 2 bases, and 12 bases lay between the germline ends. The germline V gene encodes CDR1 SNHLY and CDR2 FYNNEI. In DNA, the CDR3 is TGTGCCAGCACCCTGGACAAGACCTACGAGCAGTACTTC. Translating gives CASTLDKTYEQYF.

This clone was recorded once. The chain employs TRBV28 and TRBJ2-7; 8 positions match TRBD1. The trim removed 3 bases at V and 2 bases at J, leaving 3 bases unmatched. Germline V lookup: CDR1 MDHEN, CDR2 SYDVKM. CDR3 length equals 14 residues. CDR3 sequence (DNA): TGTGCCAGCAGTTTGGTACAGGGGGCCTACGAGCAGTACTTC. Amino acids: CASSLVQGAYEQYF.

V usage is TRBV24-1 and J usage is TRBJ1-5; D may be TRBD1 (6 bases). Deletions cut 4 bases from V and 0 bases from J, with 9 bases between. The CDR3 runs 15 residues. The V gene's germline CDR1 is KGHDR and CDR2 SFDVKD. The CDR3 reads CATSDRTASNQPQHF. The CDR3 coding sequence is TGTGCCACCAGTGACCGGACAGCTAGCAATCAGCCCCAGCATTTT.

This chain links TRBV30 with TRBJ2-1, with 8 positions matching TRBD1. The CDR3 loop spans 16 amino acids. Germline V lookup: CDR1 GTSNPN, CDR2 SVGIG (reference sequence). V lost 2 bases to trimming and J lost 3 bases; unmatched junction nucleotides: 9. This CDR3 is CAWSLSRTGNYNEQFF. CDR3 DNA: TGTGCCTGGAGTCTATCCAGGACAGGGAACTACAATGAGCAGTTCTTC.

The chain joins TRBV6-2 or TRBV6-3 to TRBJ1-1; 7 nucleotides agree with TRBD1. Germline V gene lookup returns CDR1 MNHEY and CDR2 SVGEGT. This CDR3 spans 14 amino acids. The J segment lost 0 bases and the V segment lost 7 bases, leaving 5 bases of the junction unmatched. The CDR3 DNA reads as TGTGCCAGCACCCCGACAGGGATGAACACTGAAGCTTTCTTT. Translating it yields CASTPTGMNTEAFF.

This clone was detected once. The V and J genes are TRBV3-1 (or the pseudogene TRBV3-2) and TRBJ2-7; 13 bases fit TRBD2. Germline loops: CDR1 LGHDT, CDR2 YNNKEL (reference sequence). The CDR3 is made up of 15 amino acids. Unmatched junction bases numbered 3, after V lost 2 bases and J lost 5 bases. CDR3 DNA: TGTGCCAGCAGCCAATCCGGACTAGCGGGAGACGAGCAGTACTTC. Translation gives CASSQSGLAGDEQYF.

This chain links TRBV2 with TRBJ1-5, with TRBD1 as a possible D gene (5 bases). Germline CDR1 SNHLY, CDR2 FYNNEI. The CDR3 spans 13 residues. V shed 4 bases and J shed 6 bases, with 10 bases lying between them. The CDR3: CASSGQLAQPQHF. For the CDR3, the DNA is TGTGCCAGCAGTGGACAGTTGGCTCAGCCCCAGCATTTT.

This chain links TRBV7-2 with TRBJ2-7; the match to TRBD1 covers 8 bases. V lost 5 bases and J lost 3; bases outside the gene matches: 9. This CDR3 spans 15 amino acids. The germline CDR1 and CDR2 sequences are SGHTA and FQGNSA. DNA of the CDR3: TGTGCCAGCAGCCTTACCCGGACAGGGCACTACGAGCAGTACTTC. This translates into CASSLTRTGHYEQYF.

On this clone: The sample has other DNA sequences that encode this CDR3 too. This chain connects TRBV7-9 to TRBJ2-5, with D maybe TRBD2 (6 bases). V was shortened by 4 bases and J by 2 bases, with 8 bases between the two germline ends. The CDR3 runs 13 residues. CDR1 and CDR2 from the germline V gene are SEHNR and FQNEAQ (reference sequence). The CDR3 reads CASSSGGQETQYF. CDR3 in DNA: TGTGCCAGCAGCTCTGGGGGGCAAGAGACCCAGTACTTC.

This sequence joins TRBV3-1 (or the pseudogene TRBV3-2) and TRBJ1-6, with 7 bases identical to TRBD1. The V and J ends lost 1 base and 10 bases, in that order; junction bases with no gene match: 7. The CDR3 contains 15 residues. From germline, CDR1 is LGHDT and CDR2 YNNKEL (reference sequence). In nucleotides, the CDR3 is TGTGCCAGCAGCCAAGTGATACAGGGGTCCTCACCCCTCCACTTT. As protein: CASSQVIQGSSPLHF.

V usage is TRBV27 and J usage is TRBJ1-5; D not resolved. This CDR3 has 16 residues. V was trimmed by 5 bases and J by 4 bases, leaving 18 bases between them. Per the germline V gene, CDR1 is MNHEY and CDR2 is SMNVEV (reference sequence). In DNA form, the CDR3 reads TGTGCCAGCAGTCCCCTGGGGAGGAGCGGAAATCAGCCCCAGCATTTT. This encodes CASSPLGRSGNQPQHF.

In DNA form, the CDR3 reads TGCGCCAGCAGCGACGGACTCGTGAAATCACCCCTCCACTTT. Translated, it gives CASSDGLVKSPLHF. The J gene is TRBJ1-6, the V gene TRBV5-1; D gene uncertain. V shed 4 bases and J shed 10 bases, with 15 bases lying between them. The germline V gene encodes CDR1 SGHRS and CDR2 YFSETQ. This CDR3 region has 14 residues.

This clone appeared a single time. The gene calls are TRBV5-4 and TRBJ2-1; 7 bases are a match to TRBD2. There are 16 residues in the CDR3. Germline values: CDR1 SGHNT, CDR2 YYREEE (reference sequence). V shed 6 bases, J shed 4 bases, and the junction held 13 bases outside the gene matches. The CDR3 reads CASIRFDGGGYNEQFF. The CDR3 nucleotides are TGTGCCAGCATCCGATTTGATGGGGGGGGATACAATGAGCAGTTCTTC.